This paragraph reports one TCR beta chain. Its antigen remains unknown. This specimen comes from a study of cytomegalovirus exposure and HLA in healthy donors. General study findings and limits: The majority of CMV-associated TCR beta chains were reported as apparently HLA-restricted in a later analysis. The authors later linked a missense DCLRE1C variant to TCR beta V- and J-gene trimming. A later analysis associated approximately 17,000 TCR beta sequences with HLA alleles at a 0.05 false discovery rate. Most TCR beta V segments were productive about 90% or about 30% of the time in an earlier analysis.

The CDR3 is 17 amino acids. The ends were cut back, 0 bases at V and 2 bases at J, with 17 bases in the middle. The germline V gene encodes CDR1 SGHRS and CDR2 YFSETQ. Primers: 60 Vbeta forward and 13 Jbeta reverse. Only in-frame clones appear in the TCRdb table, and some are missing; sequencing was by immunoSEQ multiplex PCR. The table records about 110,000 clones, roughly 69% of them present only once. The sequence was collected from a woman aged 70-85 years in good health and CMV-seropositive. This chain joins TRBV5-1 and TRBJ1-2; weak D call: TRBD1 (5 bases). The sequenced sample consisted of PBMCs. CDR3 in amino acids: CASSLGTTAPTNYGYTF. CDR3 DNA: TGCGCCAGCAGCTTGGGGACGACAGCGCCCACCAACTATGGCTACACCTTC.